This T cell receptor (beta chain) was sequenced in a study of cytomegalovirus exposure and HLA in healthy donors. At the level of the study: Prior work identified 117 million unique TCR beta sequences in 190 million or so T cells. Study outcomes and limitations: CMV serostatus alone was available as immune exposure information.

This clone occurred once. Its antigen remains unidentified. V was pared by 4 bases and J by 4 bases, with 12 bases of the junction left unmatched. Germline loops: CDR1 MGHRA, CDR2 YSYEKL. The CDR3 consists of 18 residues. PCR involved 60 Vbeta and 13 Jbeta primers. Clones were sequenced by immunoSEQ multiplex PCR, and TCRdb holds only the in-frame ones, with some missing. The sample yields around 92,000 clones, over 70% seen once. The clonotype originates from a girl aged 2 to 9 in good health and CMV-seropositive. This chain links TRBV4-1 with TRBJ2-6; 8 bases map to TRBD1. What was sequenced was PBMCs. The CDR3 DNA sequence: TGCGCCAGCAGCCCAGAGAGACAGGGGACTGTGGGGGCCAACGTCCTGACTTTC. This encodes CASSPERQGTVGANVLTF.